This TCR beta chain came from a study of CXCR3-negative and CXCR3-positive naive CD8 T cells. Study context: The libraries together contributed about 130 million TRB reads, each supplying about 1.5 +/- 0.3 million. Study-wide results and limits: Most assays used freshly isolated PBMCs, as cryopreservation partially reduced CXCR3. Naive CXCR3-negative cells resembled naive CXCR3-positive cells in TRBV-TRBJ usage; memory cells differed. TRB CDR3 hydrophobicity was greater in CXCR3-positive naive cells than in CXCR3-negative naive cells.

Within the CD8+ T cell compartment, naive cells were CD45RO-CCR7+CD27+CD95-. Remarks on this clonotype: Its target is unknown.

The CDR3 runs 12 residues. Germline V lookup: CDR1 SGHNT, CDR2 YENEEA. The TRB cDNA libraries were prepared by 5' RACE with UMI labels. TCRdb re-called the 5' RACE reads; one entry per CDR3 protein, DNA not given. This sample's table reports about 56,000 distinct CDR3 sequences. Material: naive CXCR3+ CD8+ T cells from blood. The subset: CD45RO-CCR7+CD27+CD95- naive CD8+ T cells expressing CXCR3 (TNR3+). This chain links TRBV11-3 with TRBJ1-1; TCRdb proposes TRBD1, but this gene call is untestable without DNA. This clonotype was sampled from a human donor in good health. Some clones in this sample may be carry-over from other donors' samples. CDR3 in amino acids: CASSLGATEAFF.